This T cell receptor beta chain was documented in a study of T cell repertoires in cytomegalovirus infection. At the level of the study: Signatures in public TCR beta sequences pointed to both CMV infection and matching HLA type. Whole-study results and caveats: Public TCR beta family frequency separated CMV-and-HLA carriers, including in an independent cohort. CMV-specific TCR beta clonotypes restricted by HLA-C were the ones dominating the ex vivo response.

From the reads, TCRdb called clonotypes with MiXCR, one entry per CDR3 protein. The data show about 190,000 distinct CDR3 sequences, with about a tenth seen just once and approximately 4.6% held by the top ten. There are a few counts of this clonotype. The target antigen is unknown. Germline V CDR1 and CDR2: DFQATT, SNEGSKA (reference sequence). The CDR3 length is 14 residues. The V end lost 0 bases, the J end lost 5 bases, and 10 bases lay between the germline ends. Sequencing was performed on PBMCs. The receptor was derived from a human donor in good health (CMV status not recorded). Some clones in this sample may be carry-over from other donors' samples. The V call is TRBV20-1, the J call TRBJ1-4, with a possible D match to TRBD1 (5 bases). The CDR3 here is CSARDERGNEKLFF. In DNA, the CDR3 is TGCAGTGCTAGAGATGAAAGGGGAAATGAAAAACTGTTTTTT.